This record covers a single TCR beta chain. This sample is drawn from a study of blood T cells in healthy people across ages. It was roughly 10 milliliters of peripheral blood that were drawn from each donor. A J-beta primer mix and a sample-barcoded 5' primer were used in a second PCR of roughly 6 to 12 cycles. TCRdb reprocessed the 5' RACE reads with MiXCR, giving one entry per CDR3 protein. The table lists approximately 800,000 distinct CDR3 sequences, around 25% of them singletons. V dropped 5 bases and J dropped 2 bases, with 10 bases sitting between them. The length of the CDR3 is 12 residues. Per germline, CDR1 SQVTM and CDR2 ANQGSEA. This sample was shared with a second study, whose subject was T cells of mothers and their children.

The chain recombines TRBV29-1 with TRBJ2-7, with D unresolved. This TCR was recovered from a boy aged 5-17 years in good health. Sequences were obtained from blood. The CDR3 DNA follows: TGCAGCGTTCTGGGCCCGACCTACGAGCAGTACTTC. This translates into CSVLGPTYEQYF.